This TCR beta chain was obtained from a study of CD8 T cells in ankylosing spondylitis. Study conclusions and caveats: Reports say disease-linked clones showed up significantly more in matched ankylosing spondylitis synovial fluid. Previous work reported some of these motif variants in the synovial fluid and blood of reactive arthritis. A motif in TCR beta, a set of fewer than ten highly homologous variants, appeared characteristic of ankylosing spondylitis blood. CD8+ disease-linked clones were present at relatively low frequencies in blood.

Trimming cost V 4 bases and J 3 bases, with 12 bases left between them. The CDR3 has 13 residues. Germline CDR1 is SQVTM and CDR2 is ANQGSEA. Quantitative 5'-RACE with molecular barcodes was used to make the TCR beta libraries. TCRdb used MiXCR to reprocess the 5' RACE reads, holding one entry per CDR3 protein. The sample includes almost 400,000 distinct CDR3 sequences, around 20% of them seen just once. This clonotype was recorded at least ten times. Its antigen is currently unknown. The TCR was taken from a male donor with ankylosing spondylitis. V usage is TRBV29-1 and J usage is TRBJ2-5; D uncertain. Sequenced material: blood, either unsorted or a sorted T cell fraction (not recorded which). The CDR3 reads CSVAGSAEETQYF. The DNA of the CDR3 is TGCAGCGTTGCTGGCAGTGCGGAAGAGACCCAGTACTTC.